This T cell receptor (beta chain) stems from a study of blood T cell repertoires in COVID-19. Looking at the study overall: COVID-19 samples collected from the United States, Italy and Spain covered acute and convalescent phases. Nucleic acid was either cDNA or gDNA, and it came from T cells, B-cell-depleted T cells, or PBMCs.

V trimming: 8 bases; J trimming: 2 bases; junction bases outside the gene matches: 18. The CDR3 spans 18 residues. Per germline, CDR1 MNHEY and CDR2 SMNVEV (reference sequence). Original data processing: Reference gene primer amplification yielded estimated nucleated cell counts. Here immunoSEQ multiplex PCR was the method, and the copy in TCRdb shows in-frame clones only, minus some. The D gene and trimming were derived from the DNA, and the V and J assignments and clone size from that table. The sample has 70,000 or so clones, 70% to 90% seen once. Source material: peripheral blood. The chain recombines TRBV27 with TRBJ2-3; 8 nucleotides line up with TRBD2. The receptor comes from a man in his 70s with active or convalescent COVID-19. CDR3: CASQTRRGGSTDTDTQYF. The CDR3 nucleotides read TGTGCCAGCCAAACCCGGCGCGGGGGGTCGACAGACACAGATACGCAGTATTTT.